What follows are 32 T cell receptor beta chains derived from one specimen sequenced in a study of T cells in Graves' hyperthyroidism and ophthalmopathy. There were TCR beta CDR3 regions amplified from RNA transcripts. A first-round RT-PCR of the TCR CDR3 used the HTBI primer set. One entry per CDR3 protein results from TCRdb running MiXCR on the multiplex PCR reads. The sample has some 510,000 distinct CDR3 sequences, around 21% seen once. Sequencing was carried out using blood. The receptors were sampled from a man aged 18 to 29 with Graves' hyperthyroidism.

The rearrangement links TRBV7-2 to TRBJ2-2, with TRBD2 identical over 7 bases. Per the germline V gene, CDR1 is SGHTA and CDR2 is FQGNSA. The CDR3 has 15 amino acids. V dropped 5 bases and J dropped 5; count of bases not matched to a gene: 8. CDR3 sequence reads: CASSRSGAGTGELFF. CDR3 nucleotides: TGTGCCAGCAGCAGGAGCGGGGCGGGGACCGGGGAGCTGTTTTTT. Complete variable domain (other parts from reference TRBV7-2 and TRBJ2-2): GAGVSQSPSNKVTEKGKDVELRCDPISGHTALYWYRQSLGQGLEFLIYFQGNSAPDKSGLPSDRFSAERTGGSVSTLTIQRTQQEDSAVYLCASSRSGAGTGELFFGEGSRLTVL.

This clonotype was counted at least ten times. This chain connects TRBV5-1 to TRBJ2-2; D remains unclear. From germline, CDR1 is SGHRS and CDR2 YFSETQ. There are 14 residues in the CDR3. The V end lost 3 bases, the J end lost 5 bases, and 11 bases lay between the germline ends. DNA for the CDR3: TGCGCCAGCAGCTATCAAAGCCCTACCGGGGAGCTGTTTTTT. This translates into CASSYQSPTGELFF.

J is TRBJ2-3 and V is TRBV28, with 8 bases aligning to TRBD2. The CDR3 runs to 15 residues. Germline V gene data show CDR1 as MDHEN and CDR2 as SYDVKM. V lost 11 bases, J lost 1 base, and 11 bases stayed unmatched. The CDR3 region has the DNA TGTGCCGGGTCCGGACTAGCTTGGGGCACAGATACGCAGTATTTT. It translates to CAGSGLAWGTDTQYF.

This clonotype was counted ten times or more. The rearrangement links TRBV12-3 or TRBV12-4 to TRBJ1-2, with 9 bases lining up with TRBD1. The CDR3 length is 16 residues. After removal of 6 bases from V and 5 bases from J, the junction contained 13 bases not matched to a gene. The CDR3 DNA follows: TGTGCCAGCAGCCCGCCCGGGACAGGGAGGAATTATGGCTACACCTTC. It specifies CASSPPGTGRNYGYTF.

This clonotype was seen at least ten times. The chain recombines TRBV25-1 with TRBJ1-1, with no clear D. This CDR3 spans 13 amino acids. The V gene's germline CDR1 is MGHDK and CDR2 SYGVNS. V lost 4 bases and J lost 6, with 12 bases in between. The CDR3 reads CASSVLSSSEAFF. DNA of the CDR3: TGTGCCAGCAGTGTCCTAAGTTCCTCTGAAGCTTTCTTT. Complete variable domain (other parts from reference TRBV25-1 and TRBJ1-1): EADIYQTPRYLVIGTGKKITLECSQTMGHDKMYWYQQDPGMELHLIHYSYGVNSTEKGDLSSESTVSRIRTEHFPLTLESARPSHTSQYLCASSVLSSSEAFFGQGTRLTVV.

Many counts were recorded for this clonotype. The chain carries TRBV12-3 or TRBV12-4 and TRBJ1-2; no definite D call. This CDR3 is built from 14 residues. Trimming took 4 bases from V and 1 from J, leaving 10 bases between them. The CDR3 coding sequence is TGTGCCAGCAGTTCCCTGGATCGTAACTATGGCTACACCTTC. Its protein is CASSSLDRNYGYTF.

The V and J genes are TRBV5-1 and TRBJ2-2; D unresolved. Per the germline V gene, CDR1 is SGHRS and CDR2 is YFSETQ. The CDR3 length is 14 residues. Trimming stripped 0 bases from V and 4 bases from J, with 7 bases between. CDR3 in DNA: TGCGCCAGCAGCTTGGAGGGAATCACCGGGGAGCTGTTTTTT. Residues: CASSLEGITGELFF.

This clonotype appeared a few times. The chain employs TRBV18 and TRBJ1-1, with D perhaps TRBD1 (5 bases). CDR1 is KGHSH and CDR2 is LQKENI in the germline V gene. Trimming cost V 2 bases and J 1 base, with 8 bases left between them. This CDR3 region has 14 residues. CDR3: CASSPIDRNTEAFF. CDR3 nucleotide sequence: TGTGCCAGCTCACCAATCGACAGGAACACTGAAGCTTTCTTT.

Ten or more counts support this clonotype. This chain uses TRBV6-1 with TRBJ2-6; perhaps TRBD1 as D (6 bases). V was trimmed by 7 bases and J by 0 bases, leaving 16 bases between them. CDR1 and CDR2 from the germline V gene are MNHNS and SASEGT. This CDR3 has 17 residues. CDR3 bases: TGTGCCAGCACTCTCGGGACATTCAGCTCTGGGGCCAACGTCCTGACTTTC. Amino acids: CASTLGTFSSGANVLTF.

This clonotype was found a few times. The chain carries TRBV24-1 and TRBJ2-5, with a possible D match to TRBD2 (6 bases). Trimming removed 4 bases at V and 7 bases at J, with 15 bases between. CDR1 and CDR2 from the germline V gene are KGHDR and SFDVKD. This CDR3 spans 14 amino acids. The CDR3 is CATSDLGLGGTQYF. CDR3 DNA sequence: TGTGCCACCAGTGACCTGGGACTTGGGGGGACCCAGTACTTC.

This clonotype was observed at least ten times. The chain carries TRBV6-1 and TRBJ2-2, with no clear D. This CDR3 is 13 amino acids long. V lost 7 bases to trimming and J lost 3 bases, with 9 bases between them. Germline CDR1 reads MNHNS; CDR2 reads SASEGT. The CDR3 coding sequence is TGTGCCAGCACCGAAGTCTACACCGGGGAGCTGTTTTTT. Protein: CASTEVYTGELFF.

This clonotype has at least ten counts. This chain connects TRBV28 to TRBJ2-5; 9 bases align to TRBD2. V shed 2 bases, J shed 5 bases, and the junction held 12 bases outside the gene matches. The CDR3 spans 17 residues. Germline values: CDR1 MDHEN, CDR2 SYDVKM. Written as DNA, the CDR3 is TGTGCCAGCAGTTTAGCGGGACTAGCTAACTTCTGGGAGACCCAGTACTTC. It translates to CASSLAGLANFWETQYF.

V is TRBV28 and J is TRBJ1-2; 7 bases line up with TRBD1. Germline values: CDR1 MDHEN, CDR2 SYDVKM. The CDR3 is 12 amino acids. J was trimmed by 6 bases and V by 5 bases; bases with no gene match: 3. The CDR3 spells CASSVQGHGYTF. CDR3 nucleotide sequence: TGTGCCAGCAGTGTACAGGGGCATGGCTACACCTTC.

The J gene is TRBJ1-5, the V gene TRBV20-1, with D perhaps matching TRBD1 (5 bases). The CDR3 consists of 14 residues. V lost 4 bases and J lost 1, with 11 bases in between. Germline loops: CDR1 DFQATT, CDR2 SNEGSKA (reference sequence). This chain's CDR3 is CSANRWGSNQPQHF. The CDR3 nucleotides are TGCAGTGCTAACAGATGGGGGAGCAATCAGCCCCAGCATTTT.

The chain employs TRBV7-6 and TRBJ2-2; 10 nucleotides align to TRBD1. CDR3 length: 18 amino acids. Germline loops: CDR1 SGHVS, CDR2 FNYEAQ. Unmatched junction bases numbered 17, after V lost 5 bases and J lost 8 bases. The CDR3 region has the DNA TGTGCCAGCAGCACCAGCCCGGGACAGGGGTATATCGGGGGGGAGCTGTTTTTT. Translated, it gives CASSTSPGQGYIGGELFF.

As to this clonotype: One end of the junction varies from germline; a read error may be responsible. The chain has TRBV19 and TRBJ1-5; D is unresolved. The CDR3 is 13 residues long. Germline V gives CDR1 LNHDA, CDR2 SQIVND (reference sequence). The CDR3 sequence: CPSSNGGNQPQHF. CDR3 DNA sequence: TGTCCCAGTAGTAACGGAGGGAATCAGCCCCAGCATTTT.

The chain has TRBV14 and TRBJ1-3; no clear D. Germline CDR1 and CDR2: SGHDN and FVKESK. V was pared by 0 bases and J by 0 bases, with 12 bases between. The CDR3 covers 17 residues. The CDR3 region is CASSQEKWESSGNTIYF. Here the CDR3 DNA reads TGTGCCAGCAGCCAAGAGAAATGGGAGAGCTCTGGAAACACCATATATTTT.

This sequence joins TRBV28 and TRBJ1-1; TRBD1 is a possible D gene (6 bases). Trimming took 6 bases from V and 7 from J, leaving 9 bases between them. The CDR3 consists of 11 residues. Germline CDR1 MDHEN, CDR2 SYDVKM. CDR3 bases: TGTGCCAGCAGAACGACAGGTGAAGCTTTCTTT. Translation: CASRTTGEAFF.

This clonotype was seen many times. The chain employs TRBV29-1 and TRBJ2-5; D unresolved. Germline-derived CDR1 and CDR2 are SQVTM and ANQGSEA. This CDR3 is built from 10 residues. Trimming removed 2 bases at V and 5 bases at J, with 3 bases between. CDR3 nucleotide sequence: TGCAGCGTTGAAATTGAGACCCAGTACTTC. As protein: CSVEIETQYF.

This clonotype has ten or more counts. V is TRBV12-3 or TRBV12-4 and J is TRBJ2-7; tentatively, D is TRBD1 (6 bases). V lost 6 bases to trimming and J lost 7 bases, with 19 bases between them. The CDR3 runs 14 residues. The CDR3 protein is CASSPQGPHPEQYF. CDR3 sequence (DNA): TGTGCCAGCAGCCCCCAGGGGCCCCATCCGGAGCAGTACTTC.

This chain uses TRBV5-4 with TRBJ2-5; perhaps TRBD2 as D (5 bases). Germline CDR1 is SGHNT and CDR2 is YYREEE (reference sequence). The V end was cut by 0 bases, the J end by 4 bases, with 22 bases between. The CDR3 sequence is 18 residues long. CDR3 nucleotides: TGTGCCAGCAGCTTGGAACTTTCCGGACTGAAAAGGGCAGAGACCCAGTACTTC. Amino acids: CASSLELSGLKRAETQYF.

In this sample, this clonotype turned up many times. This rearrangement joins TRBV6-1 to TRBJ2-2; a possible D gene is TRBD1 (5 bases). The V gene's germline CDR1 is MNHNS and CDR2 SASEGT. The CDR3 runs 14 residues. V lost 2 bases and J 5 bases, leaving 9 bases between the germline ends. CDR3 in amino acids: CASSETTETGELFF. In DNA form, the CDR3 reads TGTGCCAGCAGTGAAACGACAGAGACCGGGGAGCTGTTTTTT.

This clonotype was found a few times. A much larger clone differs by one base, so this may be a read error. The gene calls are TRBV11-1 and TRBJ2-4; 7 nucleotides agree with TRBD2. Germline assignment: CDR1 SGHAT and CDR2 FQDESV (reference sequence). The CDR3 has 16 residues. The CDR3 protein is CASSLGTTLANNIQYF. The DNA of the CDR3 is TGTGCCAGCAGCCTCGGGACTACCTTAGCCAATAACATTCAGTACTTC.

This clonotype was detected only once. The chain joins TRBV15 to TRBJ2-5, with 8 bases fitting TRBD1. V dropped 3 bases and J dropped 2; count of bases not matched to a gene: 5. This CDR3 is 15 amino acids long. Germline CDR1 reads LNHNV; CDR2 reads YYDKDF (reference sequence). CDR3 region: CATSSSYRGQETQYF. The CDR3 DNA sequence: TGTGCCACCAGCAGTTCTTACAGGGGGCAAGAGACCCAGTACTTC.

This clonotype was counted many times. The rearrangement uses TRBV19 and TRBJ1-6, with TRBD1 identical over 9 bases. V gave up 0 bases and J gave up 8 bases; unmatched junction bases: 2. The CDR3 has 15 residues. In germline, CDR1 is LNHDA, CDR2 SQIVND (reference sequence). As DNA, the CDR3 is TGTGCCAGTAGTATAGACGGGACAGGGTATTCACCCCTCCACTTT. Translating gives CASSIDGTGYSPLHF.

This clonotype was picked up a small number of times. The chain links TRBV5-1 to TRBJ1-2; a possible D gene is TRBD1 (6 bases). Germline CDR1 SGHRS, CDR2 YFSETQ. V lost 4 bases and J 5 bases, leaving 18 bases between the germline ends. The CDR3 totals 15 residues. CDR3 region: CASSHTGNLAYGYTF. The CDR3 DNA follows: TGCGCCAGCAGCCATACAGGGAATTTAGCATATGGCTACACCTTC.

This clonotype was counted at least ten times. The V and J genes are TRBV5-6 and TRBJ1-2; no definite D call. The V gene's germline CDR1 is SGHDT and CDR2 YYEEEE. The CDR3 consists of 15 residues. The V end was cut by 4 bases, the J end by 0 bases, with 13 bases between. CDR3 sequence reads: CASSPFDTANYGYTF. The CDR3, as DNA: TGTGCCAGCAGCCCTTTCGACACAGCTAACTATGGCTACACCTTC.

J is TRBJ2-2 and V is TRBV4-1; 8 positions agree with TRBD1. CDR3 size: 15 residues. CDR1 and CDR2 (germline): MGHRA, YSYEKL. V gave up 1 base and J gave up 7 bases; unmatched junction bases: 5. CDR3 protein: CASSQGTGNIGELFF. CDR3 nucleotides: TGCGCCAGCAGCCAAGGGACAGGGAATATCGGGGAGCTGTTTTTT.

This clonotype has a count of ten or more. This chain's CDR3 is CASSLQESYEQYF. The CDR3 DNA follows: TGTGCCAGCAGCTTACAGGAGTCCTACGAGCAGTACTTC. This chain uses TRBV7-2 with TRBJ2-7; D ambiguous. The germline CDR1 and CDR2 sequences are SGHTA and FQGNSA. V lost 2 bases and J lost 1, with 6 bases in between. The length of the CDR3 is 13 residues.

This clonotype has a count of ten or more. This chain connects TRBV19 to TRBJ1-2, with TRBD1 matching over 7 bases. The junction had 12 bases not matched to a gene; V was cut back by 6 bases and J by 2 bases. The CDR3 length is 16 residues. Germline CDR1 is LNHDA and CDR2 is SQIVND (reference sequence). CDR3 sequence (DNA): TGTGCCAGTAGGAACCACCGGGACAGCCTAAACTATGGCTACACCTTC. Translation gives CASRNHRDSLNYGYTF.

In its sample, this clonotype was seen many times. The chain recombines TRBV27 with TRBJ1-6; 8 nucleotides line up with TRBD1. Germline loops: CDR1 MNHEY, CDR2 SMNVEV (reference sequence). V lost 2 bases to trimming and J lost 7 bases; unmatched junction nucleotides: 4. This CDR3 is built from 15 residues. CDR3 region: CASSLGPGGNSPLHF. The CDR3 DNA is TGTGCCAGCAGTTTAGGGCCAGGGGGCAATTCACCCCTCCACTTT.

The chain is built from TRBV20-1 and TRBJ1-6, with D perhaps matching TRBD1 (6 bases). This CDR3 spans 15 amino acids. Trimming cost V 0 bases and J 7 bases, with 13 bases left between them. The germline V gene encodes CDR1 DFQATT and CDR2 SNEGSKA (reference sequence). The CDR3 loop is CSARDARGGNSPLHF. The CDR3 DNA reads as TGCAGTGCTAGAGATGCCAGGGGTGGCAATTCACCCCTCCACTTT.